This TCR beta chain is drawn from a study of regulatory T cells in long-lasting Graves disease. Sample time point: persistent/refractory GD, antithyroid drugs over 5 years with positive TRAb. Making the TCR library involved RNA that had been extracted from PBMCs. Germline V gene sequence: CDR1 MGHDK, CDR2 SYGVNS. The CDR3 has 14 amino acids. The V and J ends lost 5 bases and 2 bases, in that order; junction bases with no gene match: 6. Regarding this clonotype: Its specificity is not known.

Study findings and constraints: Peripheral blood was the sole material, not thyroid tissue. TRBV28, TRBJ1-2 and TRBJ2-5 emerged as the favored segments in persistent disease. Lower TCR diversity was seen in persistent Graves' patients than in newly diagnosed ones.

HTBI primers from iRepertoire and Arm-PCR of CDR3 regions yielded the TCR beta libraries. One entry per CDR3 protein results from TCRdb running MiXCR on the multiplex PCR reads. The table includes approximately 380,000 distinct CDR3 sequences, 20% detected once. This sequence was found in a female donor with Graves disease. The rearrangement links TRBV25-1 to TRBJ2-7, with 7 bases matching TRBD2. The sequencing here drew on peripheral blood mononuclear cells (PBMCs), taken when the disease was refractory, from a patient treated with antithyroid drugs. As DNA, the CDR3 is TGTGCCAGCAGTAACCGGGACTACCCCTACGAGCAGTACTTC. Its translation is CASSNRDYPYEQYF.